Following are 9 T cell receptor beta chains from one sample sequenced in a study of early T cells in non-severe SARS-CoV-2 infection. TCRdb reprocessed the 5' RACE reads via MiXCR and lists one record per CDR3 protein. The sample lists 70,000 or so distinct CDR3 sequences; around 10% were seen once. Sequenced here: whole blood, sampled at baseline. These receptors all come from an adult who was a healthcare worker with PCR-confirmed SARS-CoV-2 infection or an uninfected control (not recorded which).

The chain recombines TRBV3-1 with TRBJ1-6; the D is unclear. Trimming took 0 bases from V and 14 from J, leaving 17 bases between them. There are 15 residues in the CDR3. Germline V lookup: CDR1 LGHDT, CDR2 YNNKEL (reference sequence). The CDR3 spells CASSQERQALSSLHF. The CDR3 nucleotides read TGTGCCAGCAGCCAAGAACGCCAGGCCCTATCATCCCTCCACTTT.

This clonotype was seen ten or more times. V gene TRBV6-1 combines with J gene TRBJ1-1; D call uncertain. Trimming took off 7 bases at V and 5 bases at J, with 29 bases between the two ends. Looked up from germline, CDR1 is MNHNS and CDR2 is SASEGT. The CDR3 is 18 amino acids. The CDR3 region has the DNA TGTGCCAGCACCAAGGAGAGGGCGGCAGCGGACCTGAGGACTGAAGCTTTCTTT. As protein: CASTKERAAADLRTEAFF.

The chain carries TRBV7-3 and TRBJ1-1; tentative D call: TRBD1 (5 bases). The CDR3 spans 15 residues. V lost 3 bases and J 2 bases, leaving 13 bases between the germline ends. From germline, CDR1 is SGHTA and CDR2 FQGTGA. The CDR3 spells CASSLGVVANTEAFF. The CDR3 nucleotides are TGTGCCAGCAGCTTGGGGGTTGTGGCAAACACTGAAGCTTTCTTT.

In its sample, this clonotype was seen many times. The J gene is TRBJ2-7, the V gene TRBV28; 7 bases are shared with TRBD1. After removal of 10 bases from V and 0 bases from J, the junction contained 12 bases not matched to a gene. This CDR3 has 15 amino acids. CDR1 and CDR2 (germline): MDHEN, SYDVKM. CDR3 sequence: CATIPGTAISYEQYF. The CDR3 DNA reads as TGTGCCACCATCCCCGGGACAGCTATCTCCTACGAGCAGTACTTC. Full variable domain (remainder filled in from reference TRBV28 and TRBJ2-7): DVKVTQSSRYLVKRTGEKVFLECVQDMDHENMFWYRQDPGLGLRLIYFSYDVKMKEKGDIPEGYSVSREKKERFSLILESASTNQTSMYLCATIPGTAISYEQYFGPGTRLTVT.

This clonotype was seen more than once but under ten times. The chain employs TRBV18 and TRBJ2-3, with 7 positions matching TRBD1. There are 15 residues in the CDR3. Looked up from germline, CDR1 is KGHSH and CDR2 is LQKENI. The V and J ends lost 3 bases and 4 bases, in that order; junction bases with no gene match: 7. CDR3: CASSPDRDSADTQYF. The DNA of the CDR3 is TGTGCCAGCTCACCTGACAGGGATTCGGCAGATACGCAGTATTTT. Variable domain in full (rest from reference TRBV18 and TRBJ2-3): NAGVMQNPRHLVRRRGQEARLRCSPMKGHSHVYWYRQLPEEGLKFMVYLQKENIIDESGMPKERFSAEFPKEGPSILRIQQVVRGDSAAYFCASSPDRDSADTQYFGPGTRLTVL.

This clonotype was detected only a few times. The rearrangement joins TRBV2 to TRBJ2-2; unclear D gene. V lost 4 bases and J 6 bases, leaving 6 bases between the germline ends. Germline V CDR1 and CDR2: SNHLY, FYNNEI. The length of the CDR3 is 12 residues. The DNA for the CDR3 is TGTGCCAGCAGTGCGCCTCCCGGGGAGCTGTTTTTT. Translation: CASSAPPGELFF.

In this sample, this clonotype turned up many times. The chain recombines TRBV6-1 with TRBJ2-7, with 7 bases lining up with TRBD1. CDR3 length: 15 amino acids. Germline assignment: CDR1 MNHNS and CDR2 SASEGT. The ends lost 5 bases at V and 0 bases at J; junction bases unmatched: 7. The CDR3: CASSRTGTASYEQYF. The CDR3 DNA reads as TGTGCCAGCAGTCGAACCGGGACAGCCTCCTACGAGCAGTACTTC.

The chain carries TRBV6-5 and TRBJ2-7; D possibly corresponds to TRBD1 (6 bases). Germline V gene data show CDR1 as MNHEY and CDR2 as SVGAGI. The length of the CDR3 is 14 residues. Trimming left V 6 bases short and J 0 bases short, with 12 bases between. The CDR3 nucleotides are TGTGCCAGCAGGTGGACAGTAGACTCCTACGAGCAGTACTTC. It encodes CASRWTVDSYEQYF.

In its sample, this clonotype was seen many times. This chain uses TRBV9 with TRBJ2-1; 7 positions agree with TRBD1. Germline values: CDR1 SGDLS, CDR2 YYNGEE. J was trimmed by 1 base and V by 4 bases; bases with no gene match: 8. There are 16 residues in the CDR3. As DNA, the CDR3 is TGTGCCAGCAGCCTGACAGGGAGTCCGTCCTACAATGAGCAGTTCTTC. Amino acid sequence: CASSLTGSPSYNEQFF.